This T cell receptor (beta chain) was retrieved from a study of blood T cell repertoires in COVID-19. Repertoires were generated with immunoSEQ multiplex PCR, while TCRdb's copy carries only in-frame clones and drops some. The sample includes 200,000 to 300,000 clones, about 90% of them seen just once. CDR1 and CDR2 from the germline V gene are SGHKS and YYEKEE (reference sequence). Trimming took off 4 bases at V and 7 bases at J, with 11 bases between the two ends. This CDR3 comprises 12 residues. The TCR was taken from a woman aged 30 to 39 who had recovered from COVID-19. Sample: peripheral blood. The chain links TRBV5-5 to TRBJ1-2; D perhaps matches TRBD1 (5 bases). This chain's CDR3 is CASSLTVTGYTF. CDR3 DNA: TGTGCCAGCAGCCTGACAGTGACTGGCTACACCTTC.